The 13 T cell receptor beta chains listed next were all sequenced from one sample in a study of blood T cell repertoires in COVID-19. Generated by immunoSEQ multiplex PCR, the TCRdb table keeps only in-frame clones and is missing some. Among 200,000 to 300,000 clones, roughly 88% were seen once, and the ten largest hold around 3%. Sequencing was carried out using PBMCs or T cells enriched from blood (not recorded which). These receptors were obtained from a woman in her 40s who had been exposed to COVID-19.

V gene TRBV14 combines with J gene TRBJ2-7; 10 nucleotides line up with TRBD1. CDR1 and CDR2 (germline): SGHDN, FVKESK. After removal of 3 bases from V and 6 bases from J, the junction contained 14 bases not matched to a gene. This CDR3 region has 17 residues. Here the CDR3 reads CASSQLSERGQGSEQYF. CDR3 bases: TGTGCCAGCAGCCAGCTATCGGAGCGGGGACAGGGGAGCGAGCAGTACTTC.

The chain links TRBV28 to TRBJ2-7, with 10 bases matching TRBD1. The germline V gene encodes CDR1 MDHEN and CDR2 SYDVKM. The J segment lost 0 bases and the V segment lost 4 bases, leaving 3 bases of the junction unmatched. CDR3 size: 15 residues. The CDR3 coding sequence is TGTGCCAGCAGTTCCCGGACAGGGGGCTCCTACGAGCAGTACTTC. This codes for CASSSRTGGSYEQYF.

This chain uses TRBV18 with TRBJ1-2; tentatively, D is TRBD1 (5 bases). The CDR3 is 13 residues long. Germline-derived CDR1 and CDR2 are KGHSH and LQKENI. The ends were cut back, 5 bases at V and 4 bases at J, with 11 bases in the middle. DNA for the CDR3: TGTGCCAGCTCATTCGACAGATCCTATGGCTACACCTTC. This sequence encodes CASSFDRSYGYTF. Based on the CDR3 plus reference TRBV18 and TRBJ1-2, the full variable domain is NAGVMQNPRHLVRRRGQEARLRCSPMKGHSHVYWYRQLPEEGLKFMVYLQKENIIDESGMPKERFSAEFPKEGPSILRIQQVVRGDSAAYFCASSFDRSYGYTFGSGTRLTVV.

The V and J genes are TRBV5-4 and TRBJ2-3, with TRBD1 matching over 8 bases. V shed 1 base, J shed 5 bases, and the junction held 6 bases outside the gene matches. Germline V gene lookup returns CDR1 SGHNT and CDR2 YYREEE (reference sequence). The CDR3 extends over 15 amino acids. The CDR3 sequence: CASSLRQGALDTQYF. CDR3 coding DNA: TGTGCCAGCAGCTTGAGGCAGGGGGCGTTAGATACGCAGTATTTT.

The V call is TRBV9, the J call TRBJ1-4, with TRBD1 identical over 8 bases. Germline V lookup: CDR1 SGDLS, CDR2 YYNGEE. V gave up 4 bases and J gave up 7 bases; unmatched junction bases: 6. This CDR3 contains 14 residues. CDR3 nucleotides: TGTGCCAGCAGCACCTCTGGACAGGGTGAAAAACTGTTTTTT. Amino acids: CASSTSGQGEKLFF.

This chain links TRBV29-1 with TRBJ1-1, with D possibly matching TRBD1 (5 bases). The CDR3 is 12 residues long. The germline CDR1 and CDR2 sequences are SQVTM and ANQGSEA. V was pared by 2 bases and J by 11 bases, with 15 bases between. The CDR3 bases are TGCAGCGTTGAAAGGGCCACAGGACGCGCTTTCTTT. Translated: CSVERATGRAFF.

The chain has TRBV19 and TRBJ2-1; D might be TRBD1 (5 bases). The germline gives CDR1 LNHDA, CDR2 SQIVND (reference sequence). The CDR3 extends over 14 amino acids. The ends were cut back, 4 bases at V and 0 bases at J, with 7 bases in the middle. CDR3 sequence: CASSRQGSYNEQFF. Written as DNA, the CDR3 is TGTGCCAGTAGTAGGCAGGGCTCCTACAATGAGCAGTTCTTC.

This chain joins TRBV7-3 and TRBJ2-1; 8 bases line up with TRBD1. The CDR3 loop spans 15 amino acids. J was trimmed by 4 bases and V by 3 bases; bases with no gene match: 5. Per germline, CDR1 SGHTA and CDR2 FQGTGA. Here the CDR3 reads CASSFATGEYNEQFF. For the CDR3, the DNA is TGTGCCAGCAGCTTTGCGACAGGGGAATACAATGAGCAGTTCTTC.

The rearrangement links TRBV7-9 to TRBJ1-5, with 9 bases that match TRBD1. The germline V gene has CDR1 SEHNR and CDR2 FQNEAQ (reference sequence). The CDR3 length is 14 residues. The trim removed 4 bases at V and 5 bases at J, leaving 3 bases unmatched. DNA for the CDR3: TGTGCCAGCAGCTCGGACAGGGGATATCAGCCCCAGCATTTT. It specifies CASSSDRGYQPQHF.

This chain uses TRBV5-6 with TRBJ1-1; D remains ambiguous. Trimming stripped 4 bases from V and 0 bases from J, with 16 bases between. This CDR3 is built from 16 residues. From germline, CDR1 is SGHDT and CDR2 YYEEEE. CDR3 nucleotide sequence: TGTGCCAGCAGCAGAGGACTGACACTTATGAACACTGAAGCTTTCTTT. Residues: CASSRGLTLMNTEAFF.

The count of this clone is one. This rearrangement joins TRBV28 to TRBJ2-3, with 9 nucleotides matching TRBD1. V was clipped by 4 bases and J by 6 bases; unmatched bases: 5. The CDR3 loop spans 14 amino acids. The germline gives CDR1 MDHEN, CDR2 SYDVKM. CDR3 protein: CASSSTGGLDTQYF. DNA of the CDR3: TGTGCCAGCAGTTCGACAGGGGGTCTGGATACGCAGTATTTT.

V gene TRBV7-9 combines with J gene TRBJ2-1; a weak D match, TRBD2 (6 bases). The CDR3 is 16 amino acids. From germline, CDR1 is SEHNR and CDR2 FQNEAQ (reference sequence). Trimming stripped 5 bases from V and 2 bases from J, with 16 bases between. Written as DNA, the CDR3 is TGTGCCAGCAGCGACCTGGCGGGGCCAACCTACAATGAGCAGTTCTTC. Translation gives CASSDLAGPTYNEQFF.

The chain recombines TRBV19 with TRBJ1-4, with D tentatively TRBD1 (5 bases). V lost 4 bases, J lost 8 bases, and 20 bases lay in between. Per germline, CDR1 LNHDA and CDR2 SQIVND (reference sequence). This CDR3 comprises 16 residues. The CDR3 reads CASSTPPTVGREKLFF. The CDR3 DNA is TGTGCCAGTAGTACCCCACCGACAGTGGGGAGGGAAAAACTGTTTTTT.